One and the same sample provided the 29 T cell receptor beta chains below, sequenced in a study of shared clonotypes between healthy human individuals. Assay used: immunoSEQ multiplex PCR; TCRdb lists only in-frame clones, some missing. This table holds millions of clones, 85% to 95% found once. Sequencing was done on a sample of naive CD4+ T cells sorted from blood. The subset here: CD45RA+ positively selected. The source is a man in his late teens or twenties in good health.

CDR3 in DNA: TGTGCCAGCAGCCGCTGGGTGTCTAGCACAGATACGCAGTATTTT. Translating it yields CASSRWVSSTDTQYF. The chain employs TRBV7-2 and TRBJ2-3; D is uncertain. The CDR3 contains 15 residues. The germline CDR1 and CDR2 sequences are SGHTA and FQGNSA. V was clipped by 5 bases and J by 0 bases, with 12 bases between them.

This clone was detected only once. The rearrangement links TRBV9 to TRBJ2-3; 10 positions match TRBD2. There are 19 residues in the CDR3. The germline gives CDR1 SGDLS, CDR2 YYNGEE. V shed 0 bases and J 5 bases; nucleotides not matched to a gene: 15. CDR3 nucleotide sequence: TGTGCCAGCAGCGTAGCGTCAGGACTAGCGGCCCTCGGGGGAGATACGCAGTATTTT. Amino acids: CASSVASGLAALGGDTQYF.

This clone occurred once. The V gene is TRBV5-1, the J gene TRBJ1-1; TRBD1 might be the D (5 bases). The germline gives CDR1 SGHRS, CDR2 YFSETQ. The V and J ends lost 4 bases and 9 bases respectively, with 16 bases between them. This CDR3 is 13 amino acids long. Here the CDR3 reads CASSRRDGEQAFF. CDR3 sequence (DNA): TGCGCCAGCAGCCGACGGGACGGTGAGCAAGCTTTCTTT.

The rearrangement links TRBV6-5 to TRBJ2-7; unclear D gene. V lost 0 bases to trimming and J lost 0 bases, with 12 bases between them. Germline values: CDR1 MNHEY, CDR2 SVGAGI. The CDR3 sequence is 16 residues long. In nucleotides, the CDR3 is TGTGCCAGCAGTTACTCCCGGGCAGGCCTCTCCTACGAGCAGTACTTC. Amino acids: CASSYSRAGLSYEQYF.

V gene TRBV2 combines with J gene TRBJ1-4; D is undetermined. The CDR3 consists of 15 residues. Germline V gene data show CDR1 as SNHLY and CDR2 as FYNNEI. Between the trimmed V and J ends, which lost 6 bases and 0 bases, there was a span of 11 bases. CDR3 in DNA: TGTGCCAGCAGCGCAGAATTTGCAACTAATGAAAAACTGTTTTTT. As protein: CASSAEFATNEKLFF.

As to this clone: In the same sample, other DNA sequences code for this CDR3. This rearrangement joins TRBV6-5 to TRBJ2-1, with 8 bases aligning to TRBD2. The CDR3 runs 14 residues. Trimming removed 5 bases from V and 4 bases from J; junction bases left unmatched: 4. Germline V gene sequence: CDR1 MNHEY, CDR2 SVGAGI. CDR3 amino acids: CASSRGGSYNEQFF. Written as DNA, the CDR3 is TGTGCCAGCAGTCGGGGGGGCTCTTACAATGAGCAGTTCTTC.

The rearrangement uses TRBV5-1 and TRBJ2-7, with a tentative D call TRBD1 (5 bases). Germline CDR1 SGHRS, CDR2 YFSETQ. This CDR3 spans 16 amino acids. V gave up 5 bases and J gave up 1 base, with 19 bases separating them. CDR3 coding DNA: TGCGCCAGCAGGCTGGGTGGTACAGGACAATCCTACGAGCAGTACTTC. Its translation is CASRLGGTGQSYEQYF.

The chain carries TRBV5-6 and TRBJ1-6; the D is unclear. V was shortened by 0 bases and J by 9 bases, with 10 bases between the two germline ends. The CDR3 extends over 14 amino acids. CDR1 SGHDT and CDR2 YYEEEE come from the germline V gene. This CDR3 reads CASSLDRFTSPLHF. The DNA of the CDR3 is TGTGCCAGCAGCTTGGACAGATTTACTTCACCCCTCCACTTT.

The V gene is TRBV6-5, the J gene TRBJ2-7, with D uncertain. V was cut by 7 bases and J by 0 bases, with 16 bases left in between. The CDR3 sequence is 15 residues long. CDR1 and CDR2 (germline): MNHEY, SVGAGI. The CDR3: CASTPYVGSSYEQYF. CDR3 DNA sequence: TGTGCCAGCACCCCCTACGTGGGATCCTCCTACGAGCAGTACTTC.

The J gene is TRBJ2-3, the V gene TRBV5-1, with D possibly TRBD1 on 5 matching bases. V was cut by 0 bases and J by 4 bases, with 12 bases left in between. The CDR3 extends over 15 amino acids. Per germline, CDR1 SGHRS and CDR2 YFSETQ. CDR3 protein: CASSLAQGYSDTQYF. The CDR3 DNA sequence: TGCGCCAGCAGCTTGGCCCAGGGTTACTCAGATACGCAGTATTTT.

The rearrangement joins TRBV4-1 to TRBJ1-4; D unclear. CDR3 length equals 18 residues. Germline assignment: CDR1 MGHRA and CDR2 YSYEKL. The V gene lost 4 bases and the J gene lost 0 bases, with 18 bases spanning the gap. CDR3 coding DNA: TGCGCCAGCAGCCCTCCAAGAGGGCCCCTTGCAACTAATGAAAAACTGTTTTTT. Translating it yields CASSPPRGPLATNEKLFF.

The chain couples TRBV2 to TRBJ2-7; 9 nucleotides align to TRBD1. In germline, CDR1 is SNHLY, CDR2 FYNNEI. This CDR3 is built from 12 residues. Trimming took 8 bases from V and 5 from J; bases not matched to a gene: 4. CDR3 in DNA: TGTGCCAGCGAGGGACAGGGCGACGAGCAGTACTTC. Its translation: CASEGQGDEQYF.

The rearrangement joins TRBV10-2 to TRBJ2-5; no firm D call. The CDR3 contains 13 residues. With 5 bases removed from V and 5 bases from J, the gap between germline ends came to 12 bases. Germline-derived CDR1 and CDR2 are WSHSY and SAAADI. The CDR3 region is CASSHSGGETQYF. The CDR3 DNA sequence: TGCGCCAGCAGTCACTCAGGTGGGGAGACCCAGTACTTC.

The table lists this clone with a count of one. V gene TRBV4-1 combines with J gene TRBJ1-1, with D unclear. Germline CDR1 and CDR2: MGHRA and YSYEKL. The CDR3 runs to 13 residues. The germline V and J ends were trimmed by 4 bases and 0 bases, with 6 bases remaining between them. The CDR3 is CASSRLMNTEAFF. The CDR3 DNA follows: TGCGCCAGCAGCCGCCTAATGAACACTGAAGCTTTCTTT.

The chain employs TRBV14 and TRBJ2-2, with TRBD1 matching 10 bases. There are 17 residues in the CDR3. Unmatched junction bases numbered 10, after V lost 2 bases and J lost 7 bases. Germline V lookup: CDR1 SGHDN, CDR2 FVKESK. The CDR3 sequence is CASSQSRDRGFGGELFF. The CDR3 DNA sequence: TGTGCCAGCAGCCAAAGCCGGGACAGGGGATTCGGCGGGGAGCTGTTTTTT.

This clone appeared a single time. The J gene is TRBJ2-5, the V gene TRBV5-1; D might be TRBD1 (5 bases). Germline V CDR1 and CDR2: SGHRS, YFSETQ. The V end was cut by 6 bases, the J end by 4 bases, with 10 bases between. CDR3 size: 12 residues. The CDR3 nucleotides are TGCGCCAGCACAGGGAACGGAGAGACCCAGTACTTC. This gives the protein CASTGNGETQYF. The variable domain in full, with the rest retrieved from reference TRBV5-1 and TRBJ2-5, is KAGVTQTPRYLIKTRGQQVTLSCSPISGHRSVSWYQQTPGQGLQFLFEYFSETQRNKGNFPGRFSGRQFSNSRSEMNVSTLELGDSALYLCASTGNGETQYFGPGTRLLVL.

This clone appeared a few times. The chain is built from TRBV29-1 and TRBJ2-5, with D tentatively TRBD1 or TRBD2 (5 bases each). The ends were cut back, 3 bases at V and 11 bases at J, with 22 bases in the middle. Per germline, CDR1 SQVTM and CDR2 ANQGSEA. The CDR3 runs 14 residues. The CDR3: CSVDRGSGLGEQYF. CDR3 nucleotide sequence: TGCAGCGTTGATAGAGGGTCAGGGTTGGGGGAGCAGTACTTC.

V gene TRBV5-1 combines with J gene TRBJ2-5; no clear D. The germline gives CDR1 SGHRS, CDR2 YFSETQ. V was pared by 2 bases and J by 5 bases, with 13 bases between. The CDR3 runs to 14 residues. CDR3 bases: TGCGCCAGCAGCTTTAGCACCGCGCCGGAGACCCAGTACTTC. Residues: CASSFSTAPETQYF.

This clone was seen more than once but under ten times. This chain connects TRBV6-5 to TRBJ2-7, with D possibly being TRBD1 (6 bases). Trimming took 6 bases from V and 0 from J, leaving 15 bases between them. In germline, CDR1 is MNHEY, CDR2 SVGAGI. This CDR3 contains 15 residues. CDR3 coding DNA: TGTGCCAGCAGGAGAAACAGGGAAGGCTCCTACGAGCAGTACTTC. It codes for CASRRNREGSYEQYF.

The CDR3 region is CASSHGGLGNNEQFF. The CDR3 DNA follows: TGTGCCAGCAGTCACGGGGGACTAGGGAACAATGAGCAGTTCTTC. V gene TRBV6-5 combines with J gene TRBJ2-1; 8 nucleotides match TRBD2. Germline V lookup: CDR1 MNHEY, CDR2 SVGAGI. After removal of 5 bases from V and 5 bases from J, the junction contained 8 bases not matched to a gene. This CDR3 region has 15 residues.

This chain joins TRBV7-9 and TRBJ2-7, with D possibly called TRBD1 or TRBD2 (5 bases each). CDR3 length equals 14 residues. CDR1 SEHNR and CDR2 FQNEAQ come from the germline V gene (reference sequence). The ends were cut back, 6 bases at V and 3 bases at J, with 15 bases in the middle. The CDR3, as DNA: TGTGCCAGCAGTTCGGGACCGTCCGGCTACGAGCAGTACTTC. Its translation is CASSSGPSGYEQYF.

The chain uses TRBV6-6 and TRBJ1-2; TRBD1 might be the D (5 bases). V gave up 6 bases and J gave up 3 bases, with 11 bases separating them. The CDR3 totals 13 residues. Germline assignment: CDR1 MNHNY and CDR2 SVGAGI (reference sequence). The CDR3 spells CASSSAGDYGYTF. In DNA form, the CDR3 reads TGTGCCAGCAGCTCCGCGGGGGACTATGGCTACACCTTC.

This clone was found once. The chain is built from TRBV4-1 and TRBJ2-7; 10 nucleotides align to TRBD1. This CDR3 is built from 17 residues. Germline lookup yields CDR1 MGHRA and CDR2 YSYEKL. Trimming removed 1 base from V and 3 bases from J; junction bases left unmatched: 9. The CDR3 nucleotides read TGCGCCAGCAGCCAAGTTATGAACCGGGACAGGGGCTACGAGCAGTACTTC. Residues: CASSQVMNRDRGYEQYF.

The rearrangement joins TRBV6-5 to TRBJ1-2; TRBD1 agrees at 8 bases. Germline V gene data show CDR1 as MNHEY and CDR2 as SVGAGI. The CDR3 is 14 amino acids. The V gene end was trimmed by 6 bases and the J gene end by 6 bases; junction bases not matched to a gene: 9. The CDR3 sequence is CASRPNRGGDGYTF. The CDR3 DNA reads TGTGCCAGCAGACCCAACAGGGGGGGCGATGGCTACACCTTC.

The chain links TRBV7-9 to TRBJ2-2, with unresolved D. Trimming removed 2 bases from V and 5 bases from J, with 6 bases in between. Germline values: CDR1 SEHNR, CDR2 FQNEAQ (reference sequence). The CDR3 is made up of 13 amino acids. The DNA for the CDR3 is TGTGCCAGCAGCTTACGGGCTACCGGGGAGCTGTTTTTT. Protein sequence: CASSLRATGELFF.

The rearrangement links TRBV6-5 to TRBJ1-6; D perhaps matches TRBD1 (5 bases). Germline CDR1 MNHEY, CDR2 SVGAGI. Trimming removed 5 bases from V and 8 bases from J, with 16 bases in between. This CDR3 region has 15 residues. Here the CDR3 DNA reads TGTGCCAGCAGTGCTCTGGGGGAAGTCGATTCACCCCTCCACTTT. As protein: CASSALGEVDSPLHF.

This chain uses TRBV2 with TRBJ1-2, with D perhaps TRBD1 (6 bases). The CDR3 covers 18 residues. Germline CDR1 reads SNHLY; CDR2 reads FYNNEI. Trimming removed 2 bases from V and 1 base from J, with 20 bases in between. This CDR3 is CASSEWGTTTVGNYGYTF. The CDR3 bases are TGTGCCAGCAGTGAATGGGGGACAACTACGGTGGGTAACTATGGCTACACCTTC.

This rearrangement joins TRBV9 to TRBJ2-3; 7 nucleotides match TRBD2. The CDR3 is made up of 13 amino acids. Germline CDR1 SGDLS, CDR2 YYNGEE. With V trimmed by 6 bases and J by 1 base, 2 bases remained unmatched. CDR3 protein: CASTREGTDTQYF. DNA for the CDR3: TGTGCCAGCACCCGGGAGGGCACAGATACGCAGTATTTT.

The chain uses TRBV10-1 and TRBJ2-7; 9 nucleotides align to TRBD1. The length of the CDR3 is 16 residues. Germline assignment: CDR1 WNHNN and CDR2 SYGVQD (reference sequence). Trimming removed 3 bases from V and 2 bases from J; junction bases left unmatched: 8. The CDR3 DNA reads TGCGCCAGCAGTGACCCGGGACAGGGTGGAACCTACGAGCAGTACTTC. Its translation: CASSDPGQGGTYEQYF.